A single sample is the source of the 24 T cell receptor beta chains below, sequenced in a study of tumor and adjacent non-tumor tissue in lung cancer. A modified ARM-PCR protocol with three rounds of nested PCR amplified TCRbeta. TCRdb re-analysed the multiplex PCR reads in MiXCR, keeping a single row per CDR3 protein. This sample has approximately 120,000 distinct CDR3 sequences, with around 57% found just once. RNA was extracted from bulk tissue without any cell sorting. The normal lung tissue was taken more than 3 cm from the tumor edge. The source material was distant non-tumor lung tissue. These receptors came from a man aged 55 to 69 with non-small cell lung cancer.

Of note for this clonotype: The junction departs from germline at one end; a sequencing error may be responsible. The genes are TRBV4-1 and TRBJ2-1; D is ambiguous. Germline CDR1 is MGHRA and CDR2 is YSYEKL. The CDR3 extends over 16 amino acids. CDR3 in DNA: TGCGCCAGTAGCCATGTAGAAGGGCGAACGGACAATGAGCAGTTCTTC. Protein: CASSHVEGRTDNEQFF.

On this clonotype: No conserved phenylalanine or tryptophan ends this CDR3, so it is likely a read error. This chain connects TRBV24-1 to TRBJ2-2; tentatively, D is TRBD1 (5 bases). CDR3 length: 13 amino acids. Germline V gene sequence: CDR1 KGHDR, CDR2 SFDVKD. In DNA, the CDR3 is TGTGTCACCAGTGATGGGGCGTACAGGGAGCTGTTTTCT. Protein sequence: CVTSDGAYRELFS.

On this clonotype: Compared with germline, one end of the junction differs, possibly owing to a read error. V is TRBV11-3 and J is TRBJ2-2, with D possibly matching TRBD2 (6 bases). The CDR3 extends over 15 amino acids. Germline CDR1 reads SGHNT; CDR2 reads YENEEA. This chain's CDR3 is CASSPRLGKAGELLF. In DNA, the CDR3 is TGTGCCAGCAGTCCGCGACTAGGGAAGGCCGGGGAGCTGTTATTT.

This clonotype was seen repeatedly, ten times or more. One junction end disagrees with the germline gene, perhaps due to a read error. CDR3 amino acids: CASSQGQGNEKLFF. DNA of the CDR3: TGCGCCAGCAGCCAGGGACAGGGTAACGAAAAACTGTTTTTT. The chain carries TRBV7-9 and TRBJ1-4, with TRBD1 identical over 9 bases. CDR1 is SEHNR and CDR2 is FQNEAQ in the germline V gene (reference sequence). CDR3 length: 14 amino acids.

This clonotype was detected ten times or more. The rearrangement uses TRBV6-5 and TRBJ2-3; D not resolved. In germline, CDR1 is MNHEY, CDR2 SVGAGI. The CDR3 loop spans 12 amino acids. With 6 bases removed from V and 0 bases from J, the gap between germline ends came to 4 bases. In nucleotides, the CDR3 is TGTGCCAGCAGATCTAGCACAGATACGCAGTATTTT. Translation: CASRSSTDTQYF.

With respect to this clonotype: The junction departs from the called germline gene at one end, perhaps through a read error. The chain links TRBV11-3 to TRBJ2-5, with no clear D. This CDR3 contains 13 residues. Germline V gene data show CDR1 as SGHNT and CDR2 as YENEEA. In nucleotides, the CDR3 is TGTGCCAGCAGCGTGTACACCACAGAGGCCCAATACTTC. It translates to CASSVYTTEAQYF.

The chain joins TRBV12-5 to TRBJ1-1; D not certain. The germline V and J ends were trimmed by 4 bases and 4 bases, with 10 bases remaining between them. The CDR3 runs 13 residues. Germline assignment: CDR1 LGHNT and CDR2 FRNRAP. The CDR3 DNA reads TGTGCTAGTGGTTCCCGCTCGGGCACTGAAGCTTTCTTT. As protein: CASGSRSGTEAFF.

This clonotype was seen just once. The J gene is TRBJ2-7, the V gene TRBV6-5; the D gene is possibly TRBD2 (5 bases). The germline gives CDR1 MNHEY, CDR2 SVGAGI. This CDR3 comprises 15 residues. Trimming shortened V by 4 bases and J by 6 bases, and 19 bases separated the two germline ends. CDR3 nucleotides: TGTGCCAGCAGTTCCCTGGGAGAGGGATTTGGCGAGCAGTACTTC. Translation gives CASSSLGEGFGEQYF.

The chain employs TRBV28 and TRBJ2-3; 8 positions agree with TRBD2. Germline V lookup: CDR1 MDHEN, CDR2 SYDVKM. The CDR3 has 14 amino acids. J gave up 3 bases and V 8 bases, and 7 bases lay outside the gene matches. This CDR3 reads CASVAGSITDTQYF. For the CDR3, the DNA is TGTGCCAGCGTAGCGGGAAGTATTACAGATACGCAGTATTTT.

The V gene is TRBV6-6, the J gene TRBJ1-5; 9 nucleotides match TRBD1. CDR1 MNHNY and CDR2 SVGAGI come from the germline V gene (reference sequence). The CDR3 runs to 15 residues. CDR3 protein: CLSSYNRGRNQPQHF. CDR3 nucleotides: TGTCTCAGCAGTTATAACAGGGGGCGCAATCAGCCCCAGCATTTT.

Worth noting for this clonotype: The conserved closing phenylalanine or tryptophan is absent in this CDR3, likely reflecting a read error. The gene calls are TRBV29-1 and TRBJ2-2; weak D call: TRBD2 (6 bases). The CDR3 loop spans 16 amino acids. Germline V lookup: CDR1 SQVTM, CDR2 ANQGSEA. In DNA form, the CDR3 reads TGCAGCGTGTACGGGACTGGCGGAACGAAAACCGGGGAGCTGTTTTCT. Translated: CSVYGTGGTKTGELFS.

In this sample, this clonotype turned up many times. This rearrangement joins TRBV5-1 to TRBJ1-4; 8 nucleotides agree with TRBD1. Germline CDR1 reads SGHRS; CDR2 reads YFSETQ. V lost 2 bases and J lost 1; bases outside the gene matches: 4. This CDR3 contains 16 residues. The CDR3 spells CASSFQGAQTNEKLFF. CDR3 DNA: TGCGCCAGCAGCTTCCAGGGGGCCCAAACTAATGAAAAACTGTTTTTT.

In regard to this clonotype: Sequence at one end of the junction differs from germline and may be a read error. CDR3 bases: TGTGCCAGCATCGCCGGGACTAGCACCCACGAGCGGTACTTC. Translating gives CASIAGTSTHERYF. The chain links TRBV5-6 to TRBJ2-7, with 9 bases identical to TRBD2. This CDR3 has 14 amino acids. Germline V gene sequence: CDR1 SGHDT, CDR2 YYEEEE.

This clonotype was seen only once. This clone may be a read error of a much larger clone one base away. The V gene is TRBV20-1, the J gene TRBJ2-3; possibly TRBD1 for D (6 bases). V was shortened by 6 bases and J by 2 bases, with 24 bases between the two germline ends. Germline V gives CDR1 DFQATT, CDR2 SNEGSKA (reference sequence). The CDR3 contains 17 residues. CDR3 DNA sequence: TGCAGTGCCCCCGTTGGAGCGTCAGGGGACCACACAGATACGCAGTATTTT. Protein sequence: CSAPVGASGDHTDTQYF.

The chain is built from TRBV28 and TRBJ1-2; possible D gene TRBD1, 5 bases. Trimming removed 5 bases from V and 5 bases from J, with 9 bases in between. Germline V gene lookup returns CDR1 MDHEN and CDR2 SYDVKM. This CDR3 comprises 12 residues. The CDR3: CASSVRGYGYTF. The CDR3 nucleotides read TGTGCCAGCAGTGTAAGGGGATATGGCTACACCTTC.

This clonotype was seen at least ten times. CDR3 DNA sequence: TGTGCCAGCAGCAAATCTACCAGGTTGCGGGTAATGGGTCCAAGAGAGACCCAGTACTTC. Translating it yields CASSKSTRLRVMGPRETQYF. This chain connects TRBV21-1 to TRBJ2-5; the table's D call, TRBD2, was not checked against the DNA. TRBV21-1 represents a pseudogene. This CDR3 contains 20 residues.

Points on this clonotype: Compared with germline, one end of the junction differs, possibly owing to a read error. This chain connects TRBV5-1 to TRBJ2-3, with 9 bases matching TRBD2. The length of the CDR3 is 13 residues. Germline CDR1 reads SGHRS; CDR2 reads YFSETQ. The CDR3 reads CTSLREGSETQYF. CDR3 in DNA: TGCACCAGCTTGCGGGAGGGAAGTGAGACGCAGTATTTT.

About this clonotype itself: Sequence at one end of the junction differs from germline and may be a read error. V usage is TRBV29-1 and J usage is TRBJ2-7; 8 bases are shared with TRBD1. This CDR3 has 15 residues. Germline V CDR1 and CDR2: SQVTM, ANQGSEA. CDR3 protein: CSVIPRGQETYEQCF. CDR3 in DNA: TGTAGCGTTATTCCCCGGGGACAGGAGACCTACGAGCAGTGCTTC.

Regarding this clonotype: One junction end disagrees with the germline gene, perhaps due to a read error. The V call is TRBV20-1, the J call TRBJ1-5; 7 bases are a match to TRBD1. Germline CDR1 DFQATT, CDR2 SNEGSKA (reference sequence). The CDR3 has 15 amino acids. The CDR3 bases are TGCAATGCTAGCCCGACAGGGAATAGGAATCAGCCCCAGCATTTT. It encodes CNASPTGNRNQPQHF.

Regarding this clonotype: A much larger clonotype is one base distant, so this may be a read error. The rearrangement uses TRBV6-2 or TRBV6-3 and TRBJ2-7; D gene uncertain. Germline values: CDR1 MNHEY, CDR2 SVGEGT. CDR3 length equals 11 residues. The CDR3 sequence is CDSTLGYEQYF. As DNA, the CDR3 is TGTGACAGCACCCTAGGATACGAGCAGTACTTC.

As to this clonotype: A read error may explain this, as a much larger clone is one base away. The rearrangement links TRBV20-1 to TRBJ2-1; TRBD2 might be the D (6 bases). Trimming took 0 bases from V and 8 from J, leaving 14 bases between them. This CDR3 has 14 amino acids. The germline V gene has CDR1 DFQATT and CDR2 SNEGSKA (reference sequence). CDR3 in DNA: TGCAGTGCTAGAGATCAGGTGCCTAGCGATGAGCAGTTCTTC. It translates to CSARDQVPSDEQFF.

By its share, this clonotype is medium-sized. This chain connects TRBV6-5 to TRBJ2-2; D remains unclear. Per the germline V gene, CDR1 is MNHEY and CDR2 is SVGAGI. Deletions cut 4 bases from V and 7 bases from J, with 16 bases between. The CDR3 has 15 amino acids. The CDR3 reads CASSFLGRGNGELFF. In DNA, the CDR3 is TGTGCCAGCAGTTTCCTAGGACGAGGCAACGGGGAGCTGTTTTTT.

In its sample, this clonotype was seen once. CDR3 sequence: CASSAGSKQEETQYF. In DNA form, the CDR3 reads TGTGCCAGTAGCGCAGGGAGCAAGCAGGAGGAGACCCAGTACTTC. The chain has TRBV5-4 and TRBJ2-5; either TRBD1 or TRBD2 may supply D (5 bases each). This CDR3 contains 15 residues. Germline V gene lookup returns CDR1 SGHNT and CDR2 YYREEE (reference sequence). V gave up 8 bases and J gave up 5 bases, with 22 bases separating them. Combining the CDR3 with reference TRBV5-4 and TRBJ2-5 gives the whole variable domain ETGVTQSPTHLIKTRGQQVTLRCSSQSGHNTVSWYQQALGQGPQFIFQYYREEENGRGNFPPRFSGLQFPNYSSELNVNALELDDSALYLCASSAGSKQEETQYFGPGTRLLVL.

Concerning this clonotype: The missing conserved phenylalanine or tryptophan at the end of this CDR3 makes a read error likely. The chain links TRBV5-4 to TRBJ2-2; 8 positions agree with TRBD1. The CDR3 is 13 amino acids. Germline-derived CDR1 and CDR2 are SGHNT and YYREEE (reference sequence). V was clipped by 5 bases and J by 9 bases; unmatched bases: 6. The CDR3 loop is CASRGDRSWELFS. The CDR3 DNA is TGTGCCAGCAGAGGGGACAGGAGCTGGGAGCTGTTTTCT.